These 7 T cell receptor beta chains share one sample of origin, sequenced in a study of early T cells in non-severe SARS-CoV-2 infection. TCRdb ran MiXCR on the 5' RACE reads and lists one entry per CDR3 protein. This table holds 80,000 to 95,000 distinct CDR3 sequences, 15% to 20% found once. Here the sequenced sample was whole blood, taken at baseline. The receptors here all came from an adult who was a healthcare worker with PCR-confirmed SARS-CoV-2 infection or an uninfected control (not recorded which).

V is TRBV20-1 and J is TRBJ2-7; tentatively, D is TRBD1 (6 bases). CDR3 size: 15 residues. Trimming left V 6 bases short and J 2 bases short, with 20 bases between. Germline V CDR1 and CDR2: DFQATT, SNEGSKA (reference sequence). The CDR3 spells CSANSPTGPPYEQYF. CDR3 nucleotides: TGCAGTGCCAACTCCCCGACAGGCCCCCCCTACGAGCAGTACTTC.

The CDR3 DNA sequence: TGTGCCAGCAGCCAATATTTGAGGACAGCCTCCTACGAGCAGTACTTC. It encodes CASSQYLRTASYEQYF. The chain has TRBV3-1 and TRBJ2-7, with D possibly being TRBD1 (6 bases). V lost 2 bases, J lost 0 bases, and 14 bases lay in between. CDR3 size: 16 residues. CDR1 is LGHDT, CDR2 YNNKEL, per germline (reference sequence).

The rearrangement joins TRBV10-3 to TRBJ1-2; D remains unclear. The CDR3 is 11 amino acids. Germline V lookup: CDR1 ENHRY, CDR2 SYGVKD. Trimming removed 4 bases from V and 8 bases from J, with 8 bases in between. CDR3 sequence (DNA): TGTGCCATCAGTGCCCTCTCCGGCTACACCTTC. Translating gives CAISALSGYTF.

This clonotype has a handful of counts. This sequence joins TRBV6-1 and TRBJ2-1; 10 bases are a match to TRBD1. From germline, CDR1 is MNHNS and CDR2 SASEGT. This CDR3 contains 15 residues. The trim removed 8 bases at V and 5 bases at J, leaving 9 bases unmatched. The CDR3 region has the DNA TGTGCCAGCCGTTTTACCGGGACAGGGGACAATGAGCAGTTCTTC. Its translation: CASRFTGTGDNEQFF.

The chain recombines TRBV5-1 with TRBJ2-5; tentatively, D is TRBD2 (5 bases). The CDR3 is 14 amino acids. The germline V gene has CDR1 SGHRS and CDR2 YFSETQ. Trimming pared 3 bases from V and 4 bases from J, leaving 13 bases between. CDR3 nucleotides: TGCGCCAGCAGCTCTGGACTCCCCGGAGAGACCCAGTACTTC. Translating it yields CASSSGLPGETQYF.

Only a few counts were recorded for this clonotype. The V call is TRBV13, the J call TRBJ2-7; no clear D. Germline lookup yields CDR1 PRHDT and CDR2 FYEKMQ (reference sequence). There are 14 residues in the CDR3. Trimming removed 2 bases at V and 0 bases at J, with 8 bases between. The CDR3 DNA follows: TGTGCCAGCAGCTTACCGCTAACCTCCTACGAGCAGTACTTC. Translated, it gives CASSLPLTSYEQYF.

The J gene is TRBJ1-1, the V gene TRBV5-1; no clear D. Germline V CDR1 and CDR2: SGHRS, YFSETQ. The CDR3 is 13 residues long. Trimming cost V 5 bases and J 2 bases, with 10 bases left between them. The CDR3 DNA is TGCGCCAGCAGAAACACGGGCAACACTGAAGCTTTCTTT. It codes for CASRNTGNTEAFF.